The clone carrying this T cell receptor (beta chain) was detected many times. Its antigen is currently unknown. A second roughly 6 to 11 cycle PCR used barcoded and J-beta primers. TCRdb analysed the 5' RACE reads with MiXCR anew, one entry per CDR3 protein. Among just over 1 million distinct CDR3 sequences listed, over 35% were seen once. This specimen belongs to a study of blood T cells in healthy people across ages. Study results and limitations: Expanded clonotype changes were possibly confounded by unknown donor CMV status. Across samples, TCR beta diversity tracked strongly with naive T cell percentage.

CDR3 length: 14 amino acids. Trimming left V 1 base short and J 6 bases short, with 12 bases between. Germline V gene data show CDR1 as SGHTA and CDR2 as FQGNSA. The sample consisted of blood. The gene calls are TRBV7-2 and TRBJ1-2; the D is unclear. The TCR sequence derives from a woman aged 55-70 years in good health. CDR3: CASSLGARLNGYTF. DNA of the CDR3: TGTGCCAGCAGCTTAGGAGCCAGACTTAATGGCTACACCTTC.